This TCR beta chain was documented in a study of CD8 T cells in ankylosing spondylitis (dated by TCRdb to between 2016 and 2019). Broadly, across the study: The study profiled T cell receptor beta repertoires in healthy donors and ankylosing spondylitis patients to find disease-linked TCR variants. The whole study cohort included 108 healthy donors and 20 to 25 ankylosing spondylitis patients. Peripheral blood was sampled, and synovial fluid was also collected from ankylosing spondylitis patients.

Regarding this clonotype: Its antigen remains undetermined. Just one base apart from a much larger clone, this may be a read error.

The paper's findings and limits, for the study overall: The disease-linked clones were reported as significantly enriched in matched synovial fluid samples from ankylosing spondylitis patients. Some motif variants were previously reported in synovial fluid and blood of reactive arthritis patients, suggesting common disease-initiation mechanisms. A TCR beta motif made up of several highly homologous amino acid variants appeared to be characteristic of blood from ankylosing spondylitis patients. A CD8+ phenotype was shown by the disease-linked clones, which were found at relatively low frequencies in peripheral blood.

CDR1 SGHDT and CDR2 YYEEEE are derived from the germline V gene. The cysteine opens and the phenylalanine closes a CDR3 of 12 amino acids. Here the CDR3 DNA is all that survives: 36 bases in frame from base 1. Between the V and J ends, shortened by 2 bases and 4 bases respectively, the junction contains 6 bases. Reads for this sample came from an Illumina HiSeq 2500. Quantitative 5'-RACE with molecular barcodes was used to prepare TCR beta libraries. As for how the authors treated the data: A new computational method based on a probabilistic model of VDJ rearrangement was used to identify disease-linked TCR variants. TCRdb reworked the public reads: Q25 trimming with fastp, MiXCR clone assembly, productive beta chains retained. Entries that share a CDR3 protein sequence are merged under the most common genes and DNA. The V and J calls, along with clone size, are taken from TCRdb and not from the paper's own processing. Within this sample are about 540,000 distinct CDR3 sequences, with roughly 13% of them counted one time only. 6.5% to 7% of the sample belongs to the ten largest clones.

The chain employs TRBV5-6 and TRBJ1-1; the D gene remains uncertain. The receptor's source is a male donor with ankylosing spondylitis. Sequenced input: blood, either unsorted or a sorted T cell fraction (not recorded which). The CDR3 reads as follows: CASSFQVTEAFF. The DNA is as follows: TGTGCCAGCAGCTTTCAGGTCACTGAAGCTTTCTTT.